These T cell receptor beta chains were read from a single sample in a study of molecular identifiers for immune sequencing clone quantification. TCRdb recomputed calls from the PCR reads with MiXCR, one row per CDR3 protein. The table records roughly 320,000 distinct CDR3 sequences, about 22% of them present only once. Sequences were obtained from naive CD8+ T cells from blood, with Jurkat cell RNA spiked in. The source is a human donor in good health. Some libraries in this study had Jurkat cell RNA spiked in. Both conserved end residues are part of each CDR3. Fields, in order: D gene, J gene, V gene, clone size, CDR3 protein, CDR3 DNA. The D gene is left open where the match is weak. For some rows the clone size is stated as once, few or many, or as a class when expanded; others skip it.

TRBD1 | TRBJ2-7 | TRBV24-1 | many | CATSPGTGPYEQYF | TGTGCCACCAGTCCTGGGACAGGGCCCTACGAGCAGTACTTC
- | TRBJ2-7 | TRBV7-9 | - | CASGLVMNEQYF | TGTGCCAGCGGCTTAGTTATGAACGAGCAGTACTTC
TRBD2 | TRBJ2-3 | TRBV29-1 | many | CSVEGSAGGSPTDTQYF | TGCAGCGTTGAAGGCTCCGCGGGAGGAAGCCCCACAGATACGCAGTATTTT
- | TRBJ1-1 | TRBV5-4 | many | CASSRDYTEAFF | TGTGCCAGCAGCCGGGACTACACTGAAGCTTTCTTT
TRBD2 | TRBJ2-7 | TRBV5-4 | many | CASSFLAGETYEQYF | TGTGCCAGCAGCTTCTTAGCGGGGGAGACCTACGAGCAGTACTTC
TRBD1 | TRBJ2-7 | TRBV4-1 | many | CASSQPGTGLGSEQYF | TGCGCCAGCAGCCAACCTGGGACAGGGTTGGGTAGCGAGCAGTACTTC
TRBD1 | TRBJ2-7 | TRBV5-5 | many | CASSLYDRAYEQYF | TGTGCCAGCAGCTTGTACGACAGGGCCTACGAGCAGTACTTC
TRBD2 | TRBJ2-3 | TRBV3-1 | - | CASSQDPAGGNTDTQYF | TGTGCCAGCAGCCAAGATCCGGCGGGGGGCAACACAGATACGCAGTATTTT
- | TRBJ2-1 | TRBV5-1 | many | CASSLAVSGSYNEQFF | TGCGCCAGCAGCTTGGCCGTTAGCGGTAGCTACAATGAGCAGTTCTTC
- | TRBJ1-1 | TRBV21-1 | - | CASSKKKVPRQGYTEAFF | TGTGCCAGCAGCAAAAAGAAGGTACCGAGACAGGGGTACACTGAAGCTTTCTTT
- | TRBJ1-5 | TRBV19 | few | CASSPDPRAQPQHF | TGTGCCAGTAGTCCCGACCCCCGGGCCCAGCCCCAGCATTTT
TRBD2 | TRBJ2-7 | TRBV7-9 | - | CASSLLAADTYEQYF | TGTGCCAGCAGCCTCCTAGCGGCCGATACCTACGAGCAGTACTTC
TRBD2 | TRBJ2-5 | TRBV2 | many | CASRAGIKYQETQYF | TGTGCCAGCAGAGCGGGAATTAAGTACCAAGAGACCCAGTACTTC
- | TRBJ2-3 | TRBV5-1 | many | CASSKGSTDTQYF | TGCGCCAGCAGCAAGGGGAGCACAGATACGCAGTATTTT
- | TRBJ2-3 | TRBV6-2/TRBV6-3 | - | CASSFPPGGLMNTQYF | TGTGCCAGCAGTTTCCCCCCGGGGGGCTTGATGAATACGCAGTATTTT
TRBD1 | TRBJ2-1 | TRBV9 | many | CASSVGGGHEQFF | TGTGCCAGCAGCGTAGGAGGGGGCCATGAGCAGTTCTTC
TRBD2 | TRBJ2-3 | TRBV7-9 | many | CASSLVAGGLEDTQYF | TGTGCCAGCAGCTTAGTCGCGGGGGGGCTGGAAGATACGCAGTATTTT
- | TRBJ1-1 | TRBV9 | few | CASSVGSLTNTEAFF | TGTGCCAGCAGCGTAGGTAGCCTTACGAACACTGAAGCTTTCTTT
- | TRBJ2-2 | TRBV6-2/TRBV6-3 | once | CASSYVRKTGEPFF | TGTGCCAGCAGTTACGTCAGAAAAACCGGGGAGCCGTTTTTT
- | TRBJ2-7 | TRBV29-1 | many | CSVEASTDTSHEQYF | TGCAGCGTTGAAGCTTCCACCGACACTTCCCACGAGCAGTACTTC
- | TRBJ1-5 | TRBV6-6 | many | CASSWDPSNQPQHF | TGTGCCAGCAGTTGGGACCCTAGCAATCAGCCCCAGCATTTT
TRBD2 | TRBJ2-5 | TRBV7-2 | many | CASSLPGTSGGETQYF | TGTGCCAGCAGCTTACCCGGGACTAGCGGTGGCGAGACCCAGTACTTC
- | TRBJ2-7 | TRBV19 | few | CATTPGTLGYEQYF | TGTGCCACTACACCCGGGACGCTAGGTTACGAGCAGTACTTC
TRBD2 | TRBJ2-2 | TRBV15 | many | CATNTRERGHTGELFF | TGTGCCACCAACACACGGGAGCGGGGTCACACCGGGGAGCTGTTTTTT
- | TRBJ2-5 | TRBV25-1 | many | CASSEQRAQETQYF | TGTGCCAGCAGTGAACAGCGAGCCCAAGAGACCCAGTACTTC
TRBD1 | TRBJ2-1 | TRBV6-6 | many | CASSPRPGQGPYNEQFF | TGTGCCAGCAGTCCTCGCCCGGGACAGGGGCCCTACAATGAGCAGTTCTTC
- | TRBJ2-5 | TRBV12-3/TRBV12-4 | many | CASSYRGLRLGQYF | TGTGCCAGCAGCTACCGGGGACTCAGATTGGGCCAGTACTTC
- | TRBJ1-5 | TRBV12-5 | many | CASGPTSNQPQHF | TGTGCTAGTGGTCCAACAAGCAATCAGCCCCAGCATTTT
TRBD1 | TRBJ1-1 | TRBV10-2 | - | CASSLGQGMNTGAFF | TGCGCCAGCAGCCTGGGACAGGGAATGAACACTGGAGCTTTCTTT
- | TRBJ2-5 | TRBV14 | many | CASSQDRAAALQETQYF | TGTGCCAGCAGCCAAGACCGTGCAGCCGCCCTCCAAGAGACCCAGTACTTC
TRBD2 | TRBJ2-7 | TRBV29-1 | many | CSVGGGGIHEQYF | TGCAGCGTTGGTGGCGGGGGGATCCACGAGCAGTACTTC
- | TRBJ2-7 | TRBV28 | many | CASSSESLNEQYF | TGTGCCAGCAGTTCTGAGTCCCTTAACGAGCAGTACTTC
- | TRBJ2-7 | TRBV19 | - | CASSTPGSSSYEQYF | TGTGCCAGTAGTACCCCGGGATCGAGCTCCTACGAGCAGTACTTC
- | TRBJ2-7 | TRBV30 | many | CAWSVLSGSEQYF | TGTGCCTGGAGTGTATTATCGGGGTCCGAGCAGTACTTC
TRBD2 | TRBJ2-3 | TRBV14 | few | CASSHLAGSGADTQYF | TGTGCCAGCAGCCACCTAGCGGGATCGGGGGCAGATACGCAGTATTTT
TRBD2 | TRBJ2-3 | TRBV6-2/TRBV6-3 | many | CASSLVAGGPDTQYF | TGTGCCAGCAGCTTAGTAGCGGGGGGGCCGGATACGCAGTATTTT
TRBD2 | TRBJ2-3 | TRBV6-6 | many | CASKREVQWDTQYF | TGTGCCAGCAAACGGGAGGTGCAATGGGATACGCAGTATTTT
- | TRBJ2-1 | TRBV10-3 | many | CAIGGSSYNEQFF | TGTGCCATCGGCGGTAGCTCCTACAATGAGCAGTTCTTC
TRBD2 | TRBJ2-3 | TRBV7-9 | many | CASSSRTSDTQYF | TGTGCCAGCAGCTCACGGACTAGTGATACGCAGTATTTT
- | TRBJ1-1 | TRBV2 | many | CASSWDPNSNTEAFF | TGTGCCAGCAGTTGGGACCCCAACTCGAACACTGAAGCTTTCTTT
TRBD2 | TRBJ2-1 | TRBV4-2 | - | CASSQGPWSGRAMDNEQFF | TGTGCCAGCAGCCAAGGACCTTGGAGCGGGAGGGCCATGGACAATGAGCAGTTCTTC
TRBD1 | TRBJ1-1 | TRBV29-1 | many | CSVAQGGPEAFF | TGCAGCGTAGCACAGGGGGGCCCTGAAGCTTTCTTT
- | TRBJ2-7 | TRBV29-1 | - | CSVGGGAAPRSYEQYF | TGCAGCGTTGGGGGGGGGGCCGCGCCCCGGTCCTACGAGCAGTACTTC
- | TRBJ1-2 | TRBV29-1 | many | CSVEVLGGPGYTF | TGCAGCGTTGAAGTCCTGGGGGGGCCCGGTTACACCTTC
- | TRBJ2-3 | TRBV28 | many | CASSLSSDLTDTQYF | TGTGCCAGCAGTTTATCTAGCGATTTAACAGATACGCAGTATTTT
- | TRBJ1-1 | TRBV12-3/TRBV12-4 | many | CASRPQQNTEAFF | TGTGCCAGCAGGCCCCAGCAGAACACTGAAGCTTTCTTT
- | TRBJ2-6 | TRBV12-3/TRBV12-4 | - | CASSFHRPGTGANVLTF | TGTGCCAGCAGTTTTCATCGCCCCGGGACTGGGGCCAACGTCCTGACTTTC
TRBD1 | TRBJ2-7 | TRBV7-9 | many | CASSQGTGEGEQYF | TGTGCCAGCAGCCAAGGGACAGGGGAGGGCGAGCAGTACTTC
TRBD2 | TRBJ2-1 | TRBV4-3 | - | CASSFRLANYNEQFF | TGCGCCAGCAGCTTCAGACTAGCGAACTACAATGAGCAGTTCTTC
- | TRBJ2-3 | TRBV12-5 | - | CASGLEGGTDTQYF | TGTGCTAGTGGTTTGGAAGGGGGCACAGATACGCAGTATTTT
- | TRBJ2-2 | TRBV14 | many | CASLSSNTGELFF | TGTGCCAGCCTATCTTCGAACACCGGGGAGCTGTTTTTT
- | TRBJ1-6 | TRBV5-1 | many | CASSSQTTADNSPLHF | TGCGCCAGCAGCTCCCAGACCACCGCTGATAATTCACCCCTCCACTTT
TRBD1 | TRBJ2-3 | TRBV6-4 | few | CASSPTGDPDTQYF | TGTGCCAGCAGTCCGACAGGGGACCCAGATACGCAGTATTTT
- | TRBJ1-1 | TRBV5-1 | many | CASSLNHLPLVTEAFF | TGCGCCAGCAGCCTAAACCACCTACCATTGGTTACTGAAGCTTTCTTT
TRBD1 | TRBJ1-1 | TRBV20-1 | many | CSARDSQGEYTEAFF | TGCAGTGCTAGAGATTCGCAGGGGGAGTACACTGAAGCTTTCTTT